These T cell receptor beta chains were read from a single sample in a study of T cell repertoires in cytomegalovirus infection. Using its own MiXCR run on the reads, TCRdb lists one record per CDR3 protein. Of 20,000 to 25,000 distinct CDR3 sequences listed, 42% are singletons. Antigen specificity for these receptors is unknown. This specimen was CD8+ T cells from cultured PBMCs, taken from culture after CMV antigen stimulation. These receptors were collected from a human donor in good health (CMV status not recorded). Some clones in this sample may be carry-over from other donors' samples. Both conserved end residues are part of each CDR3. The D gene is left open where the match is weak. The size of a clone is reported for some rows only, either as once, few or many, or as a class for expanded clones.

TRBV6-2/TRBV6-3	.	TRBD1	TRBJ1-1	TGTGCCAGCAGATCCACCGGGACAGGGGGGATTTACACTGAAGCTTTCTTT	CASRSTGTGGIYTEAFF
TRBV12-3/TRBV12-4	.	TRBD1	TRBJ1-1	TGTGCCAGCAGCCCCGATCCTAGGGGGACAGATCATATTGAAGCTTTCTTT	CASSPDPRGTDHIEAFF
TRBV6-1	.	.	TRBJ2-5	TGTGCCAGCAGTGAAGTGAACGAACCCCAAGAGACCCAGTACTTC	CASSEVNEPQETQYF
TRBV12-3/TRBV12-4	.	.	TRBJ2-2	TGTGCCAGCAGTTTCGGTCAGGGGGGCACCGGGGAGCTGTTTTTT	CASSFGQGGTGELFF
TRBV7-2	few	.	TRBJ2-5	TGTGCCAGCAGCCAGTCCGGGGAAGGGACCCAGTACTTC	CASSQSGEGTQYF
TRBV7-6	.	.	TRBJ1-1	TGTGCCAGCAGCTTTGCCGGCAGGGGCACTGAAGCTTTCTTT	CASSFAGRGTEAFF
TRBV5-1	few	.	TRBJ2-5	TGCGCCAGCAGCGGGGGGACGGAAATCCTTCAAGAGACCCAGTACTTC	CASSGGTEILQETQYF
TRBV7-6	many	.	TRBJ2-3	TGTGCCAGCAGCTTAGTCGCTGCCCCCGTCACAGATACGCAGTATTTT	CASSLVAAPVTDTQYF
TRBV7-9	.	TRBD1	TRBJ2-3	TGTGCCAGCAGCCCCGGGACAGCGCCCACAGATACGCAGTATTTT	CASSPGTAPTDTQYF
TRBV7-9	few	.	TRBJ1-1	TGTGCCAGCGTTTACGGGCAGAACACTGAAGCTTTCTTT	CASVYGQNTEAFF
TRBV2	.	TRBD1	TRBJ2-1	TGTGCCAGCAAATCCGGGACAGGGAATTACAATGAGCAGTTCTTC	CASKSGTGNYNEQFF
TRBV7-2	many	.	TRBJ1-2	TGTGCCAGCAGCTTAGGGTTGCCGCGCTACACCTTC	CASSLGLPRYTF
TRBV12-3/TRBV12-4	few	.	TRBJ2-6	TGTGCCAGCAATGCCGGGCCTACCTTCTCTGGGGCCAACGTCCTGACTTTC	CASNAGPTFSGANVLTF
TRBV11-2	.	TRBD1	TRBJ1-1	TGTGCCAGCAGCTTAGATCTGACAGGGATGAACACTGAAGCTTTCTTT	CASSLDLTGMNTEAFF
TRBV6-2/TRBV6-3	.	TRBD1	TRBJ1-6	TGTGCCAGCAGTGACAGGGACAGCGAGGCCCTCCACTTT	CASSDRDSEALHF
TRBV18	.	.	TRBJ1-1	TGTGCCAGCTCACCACCGGCCCCCGGGGTGGCTGAAGCTTTCTTT	CASSPPAPGVAEAFF
TRBV7-6	few	.	TRBJ1-1	TGTGCCAGCAGCGGGGACACCTTGAACACTGAAGCTTTCTTT	CASSGDTLNTEAFF
TRBV7-6	.	.	TRBJ2-5	TGTGCCAGCATAAGGGGGCGGGGAGGTCAAGAGACCCAGTACTTC	CASIRGRGGQETQYF
TRBV7-8	few	.	TRBJ1-1	TGTGCCAGCAGCACAGAGACAGGCGTGGGCACTGAAGCTTTCTTT	CASSTETGVGTEAFF
TRBV10-3	.	.	TRBJ2-1	TGTGCCATCAGTGAGTCGATGGCAGGACAATACAATGAGCAGTTCTTC	CAISESMAGQYNEQFF
TRBV4-1	.	.	TRBJ2-3	TGCGCCAGCAGCCAAGTTGGGACAGATACGCAGTATTTT	CASSQVGTDTQYF
TRBV9	.	.	TRBJ2-5	TGTGCCAGCAGCGTAGCTTTGTCGGGGGCAGAGACCCAGTACTTC	CASSVALSGAETQYF
TRBV12-5	.	TRBD2	TRBJ2-1	TGTGCTAGTGCCCCTCCTTCGGCGGGAGGCTCCTACAATGAGCAGTTCTTC	CASAPPSAGGSYNEQFF
TRBV6-5	.	.	TRBJ1-2	TGTGCCAGCAGTAACAGGAGCCCAGCTAACTATGGCTACACCTTC	CASSNRSPANYGYTF
TRBV7-9	many	TRBD1	TRBJ1-1	TGTGCCAGCAGCTACAATGAAAAGAAGACAGGGGGGGACACTGAAGCTTTCTTT	CASSYNEKKTGGDTEAFF
TRBV7-2	few	TRBD2	TRBJ2-3	TGTGCCAGCAGCTTAGGGGGACTAGTAACAGATACGCAGTATTTT	CASSLGGLVTDTQYF
TRBV6-5	.	TRBD2	TRBJ2-3	TGTGCCAGCAGTTACATAGCGGGAGGTTTCACAGATACGCAGTATTTT	CASSYIAGGFTDTQYF